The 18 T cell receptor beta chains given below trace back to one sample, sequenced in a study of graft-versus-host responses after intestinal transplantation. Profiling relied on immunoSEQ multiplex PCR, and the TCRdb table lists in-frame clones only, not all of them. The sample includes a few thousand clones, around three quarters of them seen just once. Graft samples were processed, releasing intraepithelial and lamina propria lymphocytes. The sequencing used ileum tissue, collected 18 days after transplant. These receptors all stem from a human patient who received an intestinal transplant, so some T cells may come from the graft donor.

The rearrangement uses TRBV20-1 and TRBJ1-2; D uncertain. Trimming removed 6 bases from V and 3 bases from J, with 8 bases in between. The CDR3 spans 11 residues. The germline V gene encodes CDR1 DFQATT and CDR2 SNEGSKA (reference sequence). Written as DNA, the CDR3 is TGCAGTGCCCTCGGGTACTATGGCTACACCTTC. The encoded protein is CSALGYYGYTF.

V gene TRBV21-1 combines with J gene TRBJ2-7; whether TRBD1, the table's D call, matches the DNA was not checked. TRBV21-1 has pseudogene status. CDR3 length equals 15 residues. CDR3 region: CASSKGRAGPYEQYF. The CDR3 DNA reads TGTGCCAGCAGCAAAGGAAGGGCAGGGCCGTACGAGCAGTACTTC.

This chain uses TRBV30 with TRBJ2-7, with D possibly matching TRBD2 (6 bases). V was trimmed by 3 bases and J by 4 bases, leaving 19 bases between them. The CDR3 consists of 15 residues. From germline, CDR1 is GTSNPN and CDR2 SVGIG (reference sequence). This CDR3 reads CAWRPAGRQSYEQYF. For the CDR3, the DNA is TGTGCCTGGAGGCCGGCGGGAAGGCAGTCGTACGAGCAGTACTTC. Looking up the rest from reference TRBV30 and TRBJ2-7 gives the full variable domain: SQTIHQWPATLVQPVGSPLSLECTVEGTSNPNLYWYRQAAGRGLQLLFYSVGIGQISSEVPQNLSASRPQDRQFILSSKKLLLSDSGFYLCAWRPAGRQSYEQYFGPGTRLTVT.

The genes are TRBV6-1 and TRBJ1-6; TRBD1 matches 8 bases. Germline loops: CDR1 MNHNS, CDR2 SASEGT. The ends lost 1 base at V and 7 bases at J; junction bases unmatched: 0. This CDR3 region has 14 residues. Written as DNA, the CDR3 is TGTGCCAGCAGTGAAGACAGGGGGAATTCACCCCTCCACTTT. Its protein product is CASSEDRGNSPLHF.

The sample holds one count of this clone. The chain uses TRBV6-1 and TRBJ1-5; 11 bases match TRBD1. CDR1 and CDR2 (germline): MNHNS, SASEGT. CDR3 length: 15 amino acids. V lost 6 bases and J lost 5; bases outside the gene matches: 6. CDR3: CASRGDRGAYQPQHF. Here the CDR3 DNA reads TGTGCCAGCAGGGGGGACAGGGGGGCTTATCAGCCCCAGCATTTT.

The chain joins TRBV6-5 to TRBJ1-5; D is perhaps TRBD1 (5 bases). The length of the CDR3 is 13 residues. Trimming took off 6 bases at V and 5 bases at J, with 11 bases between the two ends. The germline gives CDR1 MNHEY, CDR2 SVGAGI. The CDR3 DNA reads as TGTGCCAGCAGCCGGGACCGTCATCAGCCCCAGCATTTT. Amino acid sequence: CASSRDRHQPQHF.

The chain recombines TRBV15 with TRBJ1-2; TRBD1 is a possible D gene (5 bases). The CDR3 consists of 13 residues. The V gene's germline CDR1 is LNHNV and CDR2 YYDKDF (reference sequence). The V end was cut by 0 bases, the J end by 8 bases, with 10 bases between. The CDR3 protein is CATSRDGEGGYTF. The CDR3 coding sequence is TGTGCCACCAGCAGAGATGGAGAGGGGGGCTACACCTTC.

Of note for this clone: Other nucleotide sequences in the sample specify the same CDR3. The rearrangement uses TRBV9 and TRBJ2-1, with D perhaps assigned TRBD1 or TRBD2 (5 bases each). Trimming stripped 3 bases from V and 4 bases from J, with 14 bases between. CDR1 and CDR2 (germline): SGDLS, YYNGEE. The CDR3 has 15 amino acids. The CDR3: CASSETGTVYNEQFF. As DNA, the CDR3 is TGTGCCAGCAGCGAAACCGGGACGGTATACAATGAGCAGTTCTTC.

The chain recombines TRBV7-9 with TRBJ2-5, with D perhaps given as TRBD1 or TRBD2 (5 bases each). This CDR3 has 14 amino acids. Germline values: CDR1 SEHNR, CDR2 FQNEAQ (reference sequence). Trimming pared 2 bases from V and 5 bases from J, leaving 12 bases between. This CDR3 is CASSLWIGTETQYF. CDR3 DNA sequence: TGTGCCAGCAGCTTATGGATAGGGACGGAGACCCAGTACTTC.

This chain's CDR3 is CASSEGTGNTIYF. CDR3 nucleotide sequence: TGTGCCAGCAGTGAAGGGACTGGAAACACCATATATTTT. The rearrangement joins TRBV25-1 to TRBJ1-3, with D unclear. The CDR3 contains 13 residues. Looked up from germline, CDR1 is MGHDK and CDR2 is SYGVNS. V was cut by 2 bases and J by 2 bases, with 4 bases left in between.

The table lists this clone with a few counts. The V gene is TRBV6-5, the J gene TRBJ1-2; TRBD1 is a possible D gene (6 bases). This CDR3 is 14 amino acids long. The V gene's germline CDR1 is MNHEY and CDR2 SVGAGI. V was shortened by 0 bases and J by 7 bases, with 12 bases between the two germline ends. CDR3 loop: CASSYSTGAGGYTF. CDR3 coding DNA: TGTGCCAGCAGTTACTCGACGGGGGCGGGTGGCTACACCTTC.

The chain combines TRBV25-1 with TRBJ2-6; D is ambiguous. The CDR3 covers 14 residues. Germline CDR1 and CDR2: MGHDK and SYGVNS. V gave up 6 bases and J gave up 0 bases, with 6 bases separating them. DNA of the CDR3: TGTGCCAGCAGCAGACACTCTGGGGCCAACGTCCTGACTTTC. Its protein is CASSRHSGANVLTF.

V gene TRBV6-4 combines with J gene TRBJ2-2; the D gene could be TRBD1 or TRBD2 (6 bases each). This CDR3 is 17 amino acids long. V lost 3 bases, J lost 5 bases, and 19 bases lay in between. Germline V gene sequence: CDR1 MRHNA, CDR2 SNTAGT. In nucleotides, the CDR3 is TGTGCCAGCAGTGAAGACAGCTTACGAGGGGGGACCGGGGAGCTGTTTTTT. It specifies CASSEDSLRGGTGELFF.

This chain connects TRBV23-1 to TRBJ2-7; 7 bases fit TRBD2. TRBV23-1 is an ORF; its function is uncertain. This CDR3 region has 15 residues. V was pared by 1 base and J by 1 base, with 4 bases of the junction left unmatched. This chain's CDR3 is CASSQFKRESYEQYF. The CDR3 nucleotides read TGCGCCAGCAGTCAATTTAAGCGGGAATCCTACGAGCAGTACTTC.

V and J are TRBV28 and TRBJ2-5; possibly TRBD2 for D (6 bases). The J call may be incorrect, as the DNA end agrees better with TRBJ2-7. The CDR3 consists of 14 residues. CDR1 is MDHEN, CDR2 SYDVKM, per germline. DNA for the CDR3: TGTGCCAGCAGTTTAACGCGGGAACCCTACGAGCAGTACTTC. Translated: CASSLTREPYEQYF.

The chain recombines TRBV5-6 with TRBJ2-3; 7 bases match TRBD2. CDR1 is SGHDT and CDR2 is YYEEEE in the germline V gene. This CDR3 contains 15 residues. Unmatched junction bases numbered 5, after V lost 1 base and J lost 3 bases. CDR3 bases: TGTGCCAGCAGCTTGATTGTACTAGCGACAGATACGCAGTATTTT. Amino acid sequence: CASSLIVLATDTQYF.

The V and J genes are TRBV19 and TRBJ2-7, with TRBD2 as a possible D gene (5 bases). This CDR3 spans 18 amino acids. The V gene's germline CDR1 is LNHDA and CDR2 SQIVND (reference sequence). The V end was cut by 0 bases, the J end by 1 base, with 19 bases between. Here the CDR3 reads CASSIDGPGGIGSYEQYF. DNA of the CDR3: TGTGCCAGTAGTATAGATGGACCCGGAGGTATCGGTTCCTACGAGCAGTACTTC.

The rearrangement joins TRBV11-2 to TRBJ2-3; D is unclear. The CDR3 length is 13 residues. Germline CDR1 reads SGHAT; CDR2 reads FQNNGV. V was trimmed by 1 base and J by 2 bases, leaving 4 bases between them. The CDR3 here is CASSLGHTDTQYF. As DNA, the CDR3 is TGTGCCAGCAGCTTAGGACACACAGATACGCAGTATTTT.